Listed below are T cell receptor beta chains from one sample, sequenced in a study of T-cell memory formation after mild COVID-19. MiXCR, applied by TCRdb to the 5' RACE reads, yields one record per CDR3 protein. The sample records 470,000 or so distinct CDR3 sequences, around a sixth being singletons. Sequenced sample: PBMCs or a T cell subset sorted from them (not recorded which). These receptors originate from an adult woman who had mild COVID-19 (a few samples of this study predate the infection). Cell type and time point are not known. CDR3s include the opening cysteine and the closing phenylalanine or tryptophan. The order of the fields is V gene, clone size, D gene, J gene, CDR3 protein, CDR3 DNA. The D gene is left open where the match is weak. Expanded clones get a size class; other rows say once, few or many, or leave the size out.

TRBV7-3,NA,NA,TRBJ2-5,CASSLDGYQETQYF,TGTGCCAGCAGCTTAGACGGGTACCAAGAGACCCAGTACTTC
TRBV29-1,NA,NA,TRBJ2-3,CSVVGTTASTDTQYF,TGCAGCGTTGTCGGGACAACCGCTAGCACAGATACGCAGTATTTT
TRBV4-2,NA,NA,TRBJ2-1,CASTTEWGAYNEQFF,TGTGCCAGCACCACAGAGTGGGGGGCCTACAATGAGCAGTTCTTC
TRBV12-3/TRBV12-4,NA,NA,TRBJ1-4,CASSLAQGEKLFF,TGTGCCAGCAGTTTGGCGCAGGGCGAAAAACTGTTTTTT
TRBV12-3/TRBV12-4,few,NA,TRBJ2-4,CASSFSRGIQYF,TGTGCCAGCAGTTTCTCCAGGGGCATTCAGTACTTC
TRBV6-5,NA,NA,TRBJ1-3,CATRRGSGNTIYF,TGTGCCACCCGTAGGGGGTCTGGAAACACCATATATTTT
TRBV7-8,NA,NA,TRBJ1-5,CASTVGGAWDQPQHF,TGTGCCAGCACCGTGGGGGGCGCTTGGGATCAGCCCCAGCATTTT
TRBV27,NA,TRBD1,TRBJ1-2,CASSATGGLRYGYTF,TGTGCCAGCAGTGCGACAGGGGGGCTTCGTTATGGCTACACCTTC
TRBV10-3,NA,TRBD1,TRBJ2-2,CAIAAGGGWHGELFF,TGTGCCATCGCCGCAGGGGGCGGGTGGCACGGGGAGCTGTTTTTT
TRBV6-2/TRBV6-3,NA,TRBD1,TRBJ1-5,CASSDRGYNQPQHF,TGTGCCAGCAGCGACAGGGGCTACAATCAGCCCCAGCATTTT
TRBV7-6,many,TRBD1,TRBJ1-1,CASSLLTGGLSEAFF,TGTGCCAGCAGCTTACTTACAGGGGGGCTGTCTGAAGCTTTCTTT
TRBV5-1,few,NA,TRBJ2-5,CASSHARDVQETQYF,TGCGCCAGCAGCCACGCCCGGGACGTACAAGAGACCCAGTACTTC
TRBV20-1,NA,NA,TRBJ2-2,CSASQASTGELFF,TGCAGTGCTAGCCAGGCGTCCACCGGGGAGCTGTTTTTT
TRBV5-1,NA,NA,TRBJ1-1,CASGSGSNTEAFF,TGCGCCAGTGGTTCAGGGTCGAACACTGAAGCTTTCTTT
TRBV6-2/TRBV6-3,few,NA,TRBJ2-1,CASSPPTPLGFNEQFF,TGTGCCAGCAGCCCCCCTACCCCTCTGGGGTTTAATGAGCAGTTCTTC
TRBV12-3/TRBV12-4,few,TRBD1,TRBJ2-3,CASSLPGTAVNTQYF,TGTGCCAGCAGTTTACCTGGGACAGCGGTTAACACGCAGTATTTT
TRBV5-1,few,TRBD1,TRBJ2-7,CASSEGQVSYEQYF,TGCGCCAGCAGCGAAGGACAGGTTTCCTACGAGCAGTACTTC
TRBV27,few,NA,TRBJ2-5,CASSPRVEGETQYF,TGTGCCAGCAGTCCCAGGGTTGAGGGAGAGACCCAGTACTTC
TRBV4-2,NA,NA,TRBJ2-3,CASSQDADTPTQYF,TGTGCCAGCAGCCAAGATGCGGACACGCCTACGCAGTATTTT
TRBV7-6,NA,NA,TRBJ2-3,CASSLGYTDTQYF,TGTGCCAGCAGCTTAGGCTACACAGATACGCAGTATTTT
TRBV7-9,NA,TRBD1,TRBJ1-1,CASSLRDRGTEAFF,TGTGCCAGCAGCTTAAGGGACAGGGGCACTGAAGCTTTCTTT
TRBV24-1,NA,NA,TRBJ2-6,CATSDSSAGRSGANVLTF,TGTGCCACCAGTGATTCTTCAGCAGGCCGCTCTGGGGCCAACGTCCTGACTTTC
TRBV9,few,NA,TRBJ2-7,CASSGGTASYEQYF,TGTGCCAGCAGCGGGGGCACGGCCTCCTACGAGCAGTACTTC
TRBV12-3/TRBV12-4,NA,NA,TRBJ1-2,CASSPGGRRSYGYTF,TGTGCCAGCAGCCCCGGTGGCAGAAGGAGCTATGGCTACACCTTC
TRBV10-3,many,TRBD1,TRBJ2-7,CAISVLGQGSSYEQYF,TGTGCCATCAGTGTACTGGGACAGGGTAGCTCCTACGAGCAGTACTTC
TRBV7-2,few,NA,TRBJ2-3,CASSPGPYHTDTQYF,TGTGCCAGCAGCCCTGGGCCCTACCACACAGATACGCAGTATTTT
TRBV7-2,few,NA,TRBJ1-2,CASSLVRGAYNYGYTF,TGTGCCAGCAGCTTAGTTAGAGGAGCCTATAACTATGGCTACACCTTC
TRBV10-3,NA,TRBD2,TRBJ2-7,CATNGRALAASSYEQYF,TGTGCCACCAACGGTCGGGCACTAGCGGCGAGCTCCTACGAGCAGTACTTC
TRBV4-2,few,TRBD2,TRBJ2-7,CASSDIASGPSYEQYF,TGTGCCAGCAGCGACATTGCTAGCGGGCCTTCCTACGAGCAGTACTTC
TRBV7-9,few,NA,TRBJ1-1,CASAVGTEAFF,TGTGCCAGCGCGGTTGGGACTGAAGCTTTCTTT
TRBV6-5,NA,NA,TRBJ1-2,CATSRAGYGYTF,TGTGCTACCAGCAGGGCTGGCTATGGCTACACCTTC
TRBV2,few,NA,TRBJ2-2,CASTSSGYTGELFF,TGTGCCAGCACGAGCTCCGGTTACACCGGGGAGCTGTTTTTT
TRBV5-5,many,TRBD1,TRBJ2-7,CASSPVEGQVFNEQYF,TGTGCCAGCAGCCCGGTGGAGGGACAGGTCTTCAACGAGCAGTACTTC
TRBV24-1,NA,TRBD2,TRBJ2-3,CATSDPGTSGGPDTQYF,TGTGCCACCAGTGACCCGGGGACTAGCGGGGGACCGGATACGCAGTATTTT
TRBV12-3/TRBV12-4,NA,TRBD2,TRBJ2-1,CASTPSGRGHEQFF,TGTGCCAGCACTCCTAGCGGGAGGGGGCATGAGCAGTTCTTC
TRBV5-6,NA,NA,TRBJ1-1,CASSLGGYRTEAFF,TGTGCCAGCAGCTTGGGTGGGTATAGGACTGAAGCTTTCTTT
TRBV29-1,few,TRBD1,TRBJ2-1,CSVTGQGSRQFF,TGCAGCGTTACAGGACAGGGATCCAGGCAGTTCTTC
TRBV24-1,few,TRBD2,TRBJ2-2,CATSDTGTSGTGELFF,TGTGCCACCAGTGACACCGGGACTAGTGGGACCGGGGAGCTGTTTTTT
TRBV7-9,NA,TRBD1,TRBJ2-7,CASSPRGTGIGEQYF,TGTGCCAGCAGCCCTAGGGGGACAGGGATCGGCGAGCAGTACTTC
TRBV4-1,NA,TRBD1,TRBJ1-1,CASDGTGMPEAFF,TGCGCCAGTGATGGGACAGGGATGCCTGAAGCTTTCTTT